This note documents a single TCR beta chain sequence. V was pared by 2 bases and J by 1 base, with 11 bases between. Germline-derived CDR1 and CDR2 are KGHDR and SFDVKD. This CDR3 comprises 16 residues. Random hexamers were used to reverse transcribe about 0.45 to 1 ug of RNA. The TCR beta CDR3 was amplified by immunoSEQ multiplex PCR across 54 Vbeta, 13 Jbeta. Using its own MiXCR run on the immunoSEQ multiplex PCR reads, TCRdb lists one record per CDR3 protein. The sample has 200,000 or so distinct CDR3 sequences, about 96% seen once. High-throughput TCR beta sequencing covered peripheral CD8+ and CD4+ T cells. The patients who served as multiple sclerosis controls were treatment-naive and had stable or active relapsing-remitting disease that fulfilled the revised McDonald criteria. These data originate in a study of CD8 T cells in Susac syndrome.

This chain joins TRBV24-1 and TRBJ1-5; D is possibly TRBD1 (5 bases). The origin of this receptor is a human donor with multiple sclerosis. Sequenced sample: CD4+ T cells from PBMCs. The CDR3 spells CATSDSSRDSNQPQHF. The CDR3 DNA follows: TGTGCCACCAGTGATTCGTCCCGGGACAGCAATCAGCCCCAGCATTTT.